The entry below gives a single T cell receptor beta chain sequence along with its context. The data originate from a study of cytomegalovirus exposure and HLA in healthy donors. PCR was performed using 60 Vbeta and 13 Jbeta primers. Generated by immunoSEQ multiplex PCR, the TCRdb table keeps only in-frame clones and is missing some. The table shows approximately 210,000 clones, with about 77% occurring only once. CDR3 length: 16 residues. V was trimmed by 1 base and J by 4 bases, leaving 17 bases between them. Germline V CDR1 and CDR2: MGHRA, YSYEKL. The source is a woman under 40 in good health and CMV-seropositive. The rearrangement links TRBV4-1 to TRBJ2-7; the D is unclear. Material for sequencing was PBMCs. The DNA for the CDR3 is TGCGCCAGCAGCCAAGTTATTGGCCGAGACGGGTACGAGCAGTACTTC. It codes for CASSQVIGRDGYEQYF.